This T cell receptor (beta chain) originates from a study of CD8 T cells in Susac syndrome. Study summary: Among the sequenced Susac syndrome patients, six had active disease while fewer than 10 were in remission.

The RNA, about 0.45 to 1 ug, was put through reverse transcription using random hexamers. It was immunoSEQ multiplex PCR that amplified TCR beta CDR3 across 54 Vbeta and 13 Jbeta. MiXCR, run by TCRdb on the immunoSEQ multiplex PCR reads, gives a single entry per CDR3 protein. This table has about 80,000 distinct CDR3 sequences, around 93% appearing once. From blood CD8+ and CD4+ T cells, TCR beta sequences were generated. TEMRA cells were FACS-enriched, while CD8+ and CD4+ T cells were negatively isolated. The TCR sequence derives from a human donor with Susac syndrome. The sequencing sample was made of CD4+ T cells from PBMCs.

The CDR3 coding sequence is TGTGCCAGCAGTGAAGCAAGAAGACAGGGCATCTTCAAAAACATTCAGTACTTC. It codes for CASSEARRQGIFKNIQYF. The chain employs TRBV2 and TRBJ2-4, with 7 nucleotides matching TRBD1. The germline V gene encodes CDR1 SNHLY and CDR2 FYNNEI. The ends lost 0 bases at V and 3 bases at J; junction bases unmatched: 11. The length of the CDR3 is 18 residues.